Listed below are T cell receptor beta chains from one sample, sequenced in a study of cytomegalovirus exposure and HLA in healthy donors. Sequenced by immunoSEQ multiplex PCR; TCRdb stores in-frame clones only, minus some. Among over 150,000 clones listed, around 80% were seen once. Sequencing was done on a sample of PBMCs. The receptor source for this set is a man aged 40-55 years in good health and CMV-seronegative. The CDR3 runs from the conserved cysteine through the conserved F or W. Each record gives: V gene, clone size, J gene, D gene, CDR3 length, CDR3 DNA, CDR3 protein. The D gene is left open where the match is weak. The listing skips clone size in some rows; elsewhere it reads once, few, many or a size class.

TRBV19	-	TRBJ2-1	TRBD2	15	TGTGCCAGTACCCCGGGGCTAGCGGTTCCCTATGAGCAGTTCTTC	CASTPGLAVPYEQFF
TRBV28	-	TRBJ1-5	-	14	TGTGCCAGCATTTTACAGGGCTTAAATCAGCCCCAGCATTTT	CASILQGLNQPQHF
TRBV19	-	TRBJ2-1	TRBD2	15	TGTGCCAGTAGTCCACGACTAGCGACGTACAATGAGCAGTTCTTC	CASSPRLATYNEQFF
TRBV6-5	few	TRBJ2-4	-	15	TGTGCCAGCAGGCCTCTCTCGGGAGCCAAAAACATTCAGTACTTC	CASRPLSGAKNIQYF
TRBV7-2	few	TRBJ1-4	-	17	TGTGCCAGCAGCGCGGACTCCCGGACTGCAACTAATGAAAAACTGTTTTTT	CASSADSRTATNEKLFF
TRBV2	few	TRBJ2-3	TRBD2	13	TGTGCCAGCGCTAGCGGGAGGTTTGATACGCAGTATTTT	CASASGRFDTQYF
TRBV6-5	-	TRBJ2-7	-	13	TGTGCCAGCAGTTATGGGGGGACCTACGAGCAGTACTTC	CASSYGGTYEQYF
TRBV11-1	few	TRBJ2-6	TRBD2	16	TGTGCCAGCAGCTTATTCGCGGGAGCTGGGGCCAACGTCCTGACTTTC	CASSLFAGAGANVLTF
TRBV5-4	-	TRBJ2-7	-	14	TGTGCCAGCACCAACGAGGGAGGGGGTAGAGAGCAGTACTTC	CASTNEGGGREQYF
TRBV6-1	few	TRBJ2-1	TRBD2	18	TGTGCCAGCAGTGAATGGGGGAGGGGTGGGGGAGACCATGCTGAGCAGTTCTTC	CASSEWGRGGGDHAEQFF
TRBV9	-	TRBJ2-3	TRBD2	21	TGTGCCAGCAGCGGGAGGCACGAGGTTGCTAGCGGGAGGGCCTTCACAGATACGCAGTATTTT	CASSGRHEVASGRAFTDTQYF
TRBV27	-	TRBJ2-3	TRBD2	16	TGTGCCAGCTCCCCTGGGGGACTAGCGGGAGTAGATACGCAGTATTTT	CASSPGGLAGVDTQYF
TRBV7-2	-	TRBJ2-5	-	13	TGTGCCAGCAGCTTAGGGAGGACGGTCGACCAGTACTTC	CASSLGRTVDQYF
TRBV6-8	-	TRBJ2-3	TRBD1	15	TGTGCCAGCAGTTCGACAGGGGTTGGCACAGATACGCAGTATTTT	CASSSTGVGTDTQYF
TRBV2	-	TRBJ1-1	TRBD1	14	TGTGCCAGCAGTGTGGACAGGGTGAACACTGAAGCTTTCTTT	CASSVDRVNTEAFF
TRBV5-6	once	TRBJ2-7	TRBD1	16	TGTGCCAGCAGCTCAACCCCTTTGACAGGGGGGTACGAGCAGTACTTC	CASSSTPLTGGYEQYF
TRBV27	-	TRBJ2-1	TRBD2	14	TGTGCCAGCGGGACTAGCGGGAGGAGGAATGAGCAGTTCTTC	CASGTSGRRNEQFF
TRBV6-5	-	TRBJ2-7	TRBD1	12	TGTGCCAGCAGGGCGACAGGGCTCGAGCAGTACTTC	CASRATGLEQYF
TRBV5-1	-	TRBJ2-7	-	14	TGCGCCAGCAGCTTGGGACAAATCTCCTACGAGCAGTACTTC	CASSLGQISYEQYF
TRBV7-6	-	TRBJ2-2	-	17	TGTGCCAGCAGCTTATTTGTGTCGGGAGTCGGAACCGGGGAGCTGTTTTTT	CASSLFVSGVGTGELFF
TRBV28	-	TRBJ1-1	-	16	TGTGCCAGCAGGGAACAGGGAAAGGTGGTGAACACTGAAGCTTTCTTT	CASREQGKVVNTEAFF
TRBV5-4	once	TRBJ2-3	TRBD2	15	TGTGCCAGCAGCTTGGGGCTAGCGGTCACAGATACGCAGTATTTT	CASSLGLAVTDTQYF
TRBV6-1	-	TRBJ2-2	-	15	TGTGCCAGCAGCGGGACCCGAGGGGGCACCGGGGAGCTGTTTTTT	CASSGTRGGTGELFF
TRBV30	-	TRBJ1-1	TRBD1	13	TGTGCCTGGGAACAGGGGGCCAGCACTGAAGCTTTCTTT	CAWEQGASTEAFF
TRBV5-6	-	TRBJ2-1	TRBD2	14	TGTGCCAGCAGCTTGGGAGGGACTAGCAATGAGCAGTTCTTC	CASSLGGTSNEQFF
TRBV29-1	-	TRBJ2-3	TRBD2	17	TGCAGCGTTGGTAGCGGGAGGGCGGAATTGGGGCCAGATGCGCAGTATTTT	CSVGSGRAELGPDAQYF
TRBV6-1	-	TRBJ2-7	-	14	TGTGCCAGCAGTGTAGTCGAGGGAGGTTACGAGCAGTACTTC	CASSVVEGGYEQYF
TRBV7-9	-	TRBJ2-2	TRBD1	15	TGTGCCAGCAGCGTTGACGGGACAGGGGACGGGGAGCTGTTTTTT	CASSVDGTGDGELFF
TRBV19	-	TRBJ2-7	-	13	TGTGCCAGTAGTATAGGGCGGGGGCCCGAGCAGTACTTC	CASSIGRGPEQYF
TRBV5-1	-	TRBJ2-5	-	19	TGCGCCAGCAGCTTAAGCCCTCCCAGGGGTTTCGGGCGACAAGAGACCCAGTACTTC	CASSLSPPRGFGRQETQYF
TRBV7-9	-	TRBJ2-3	TRBD2	14	TGTGCCAGCGGGACTAGCGGAAACACAGATACGCAGTATTTT	CASGTSGNTDTQYF
TRBV6-6	few	TRBJ2-1	-	14	TGTGCCAGCAGAATTTCAACAGGGCCCAATGAGCAGTTCTTC	CASRISTGPNEQFF
TRBV2	-	TRBJ2-1	-	10	TGTGCCAGCACCCGCAATGAGCAGTTCTTC	CASTRNEQFF